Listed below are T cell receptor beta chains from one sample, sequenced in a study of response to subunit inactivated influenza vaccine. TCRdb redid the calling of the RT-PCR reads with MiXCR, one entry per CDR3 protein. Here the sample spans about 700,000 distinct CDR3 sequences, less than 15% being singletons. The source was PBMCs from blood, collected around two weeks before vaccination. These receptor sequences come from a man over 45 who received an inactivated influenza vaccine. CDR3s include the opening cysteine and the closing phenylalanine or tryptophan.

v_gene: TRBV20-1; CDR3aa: CSATDYEQYF
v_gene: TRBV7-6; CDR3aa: CASSLGGQHSYEQYF
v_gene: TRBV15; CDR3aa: CATSRDQKGYEQYF
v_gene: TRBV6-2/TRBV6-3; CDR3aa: CASTIRTIGKDTQYF
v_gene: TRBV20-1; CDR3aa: CSARGGSDTGELFF
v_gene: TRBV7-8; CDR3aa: CASSPPRLLAGGKNEQFF
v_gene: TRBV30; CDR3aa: CAWSRGLENEQFF
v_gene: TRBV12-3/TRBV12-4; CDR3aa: CASSFVAGGPEETQYF
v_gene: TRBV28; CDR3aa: CASSLGPSDPSDTQYF
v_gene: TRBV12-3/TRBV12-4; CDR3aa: CASSPRWGGPTDTQYF
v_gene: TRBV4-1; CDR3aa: CASSQTPATNEKLFF
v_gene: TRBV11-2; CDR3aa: CASSLSSGTGTGNRDTQYF
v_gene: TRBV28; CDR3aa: CASSLVYEGQYF
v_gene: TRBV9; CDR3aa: CASSAGTSGQTQYF
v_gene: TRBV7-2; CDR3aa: CASSLTSGSIWETQYF
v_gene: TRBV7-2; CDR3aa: CASSRDRYQETQYF
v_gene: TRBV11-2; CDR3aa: CASSLAQGAEQYF
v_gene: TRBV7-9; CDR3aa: CASSLVSPGNTIYF
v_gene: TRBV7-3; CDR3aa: CASSPTGGRERSEQFF
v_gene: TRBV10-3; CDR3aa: CAIGGSKYEQYF
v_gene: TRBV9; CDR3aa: CASSVGNSNEKLFF
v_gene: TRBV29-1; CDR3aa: CSAALEFYGYTF
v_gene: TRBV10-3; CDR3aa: CAISGGSGIYEQYF
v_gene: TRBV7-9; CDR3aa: CASRETGSNSPLHF
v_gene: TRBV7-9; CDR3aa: CASSNLETGYNEQFF
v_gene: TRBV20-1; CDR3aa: CSASEPSGGNEQYF
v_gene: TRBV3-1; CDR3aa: CASSQERWGTEAFF
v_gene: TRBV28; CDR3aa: CASSSPGLATGELFF
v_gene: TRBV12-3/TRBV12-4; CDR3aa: CASSPTTTPYEQYF
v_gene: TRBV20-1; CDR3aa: CSASPGGYNQPQHF